One TCR beta chain is described in this entry. Its antigen has not been determined. The input lacks base qualities; no much larger clone sits a single base away. The cohort was made up of roughly 670 healthy bone marrow donors. Cohort members were all nominally healthy when sampled, although unrecorded immune exposures were likely present. The donor was CMV seronegative and was included in the group of 352 seronegative cohort members. Each donor provided a peripheral blood sample, and peripheral blood mononuclear cells were used for TCR beta sequencing. Genomic DNA extraction from the blood cell samples was performed with the Qiagen DNeasy Blood Extraction Kit. This entry belongs to a study of cytomegalovirus exposure and HLA in healthy donors (dated by TCRdb to 2016 to 2017). Some background on the complete study: An earlier analysis of some 550 of the donors reported more than 250 Gb of sequence data and more than 90 million unique TCR beta sequences from 150 million to 200 million T cells. Approximately 310 gigabases of sequencing data and roughly 90 million unique TCR sequences were included in an early release covering roughly 600 HLA-typed donors. Among the roughly 400 genotyped donors, 75% to 90% belonged to the genetic ancestry cluster associated with self-reported Caucasian donors. The aim of the study was to test whether cataloging public T cell receptors could identify signatures of past pathogen exposure. Using immunosequencing, the study profiled T cell repertoires from 640 or so subjects and related those repertoires to cytomegalovirus serostatus. In addition to the first cohort of hundreds of subjects, a separate validation cohort of approximately 110 different subjects was used. The study combined high-throughput TCR immunosequencing, statistical association of individual TCRs with disease status, and machine learning to predict cytomegalovirus infection status. To study patterns of TCR occurrence, a later analysis re-analyzed previously published TCR beta repertoires from under 750 donors and added high-resolution HLA genotyping. Rather than using new phenotypic data, the later analysis identified candidate immune exposures from TCR beta sequences and from how often those sequences occurred across donors. In an earlier analysis of 500 to 650 of the donors, high-throughput TCR beta sequencing was used to judge whether each TCR beta V gene segment behaved as functional or pseudogenic. Alongside the repertoire data, information on donor age, sex, ethnicity and CMV serostatus was compiled. A later genetic analysis took genome-wide SNP genotypes for 398 of the 666 donors and used that subset as a discovery cohort. Every repertoire in the discovery cohort had been generated on one and the same sequencing platform. Both class I and class II loci were covered by HLA typing, at four-digit resolution. Typing coverage varied by locus: roughly 629-640 donors for A, B, C, DRB1 and DQB1; roughly 510 for DQA1; more than 600 for DPA1; approximately 490 for DPB1. Because of strong linkage in the cohort, a few DR-DQ haplotypes were treated as single units for association and clustering. On average, roughly 240,000 unique TCR beta nucleotide sequences were sequenced per donor among roughly 430 genotyped donors of the cohort, with approximately 18% of those sequences being non-productive.

Receptors were amplified or captured by the immunoSEQ multiplex PCR assay. The multiplex PCR relied on a mix of 60 forward primers for TCR Vbeta segments and 13 reverse primers for TCR Jbeta segments. A multiplex PCR assay on genomic DNA amplified the CDR3 region of rearranged TCR beta genes. Amplified TCR beta libraries were sequenced as 87-base-pair reads on the Illumina HiSeq System. The authors' analysis ran thus. In a later analysis, some 80 million unique TCR beta chains were counted across the roughly 610 repertoires, and approximately 11 million of these chains were shared by at least two donors. Raw reads were error-corrected and collapsed into unique sequences with a nearest-neighbor algorithm that merged closely related sequences to remove PCR and sequencing errors. V, D and J gene segments were assigned by aligning CDR3 sequences to IMGT reference sequences. For a sequence to be retained, at least a six-nucleotide match to both a V gene segment and a J gene segment was required. Rearrangements were called productive when the CDR3 lacked stop codons and stayed in frame with V and J; all others were non-productive. CDR3 was defined according to IMGT convention as the region running from the second conserved V-encoded cysteine to the conserved J-encoded phenylalanine. The earlier analysis of fewer than 750 of the donors excluded sequences that lacked an unambiguous match to a single V gene segment. An earlier analysis of 450 to 650 of the donors called V segments functional above 56.7% productive rearrangements and segregating when the between-donor standard deviation exceeded 5%. To diagnose cytomegalovirus status from the catalog of TCR beta chain sequences, a statistical classification framework was built. A later analysis assigned V and J genes by comparing TCR nucleotide sequences with IMGT/GENE-DB human TR gene sequences. The TCRdist pipeline was used in a later analysis to assign CDR3 sequences and most-parsimonious VDJ recombination scenarios. In a later analysis, every TCR beta chain was defined by the combination of its CDR3 amino acid sequence and its V-gene family, and reads without a unique V-gene family were dropped. In a later analysis, approximately 590 highly shared, low-generation-probability nucleotide sequences were removed to address suspected cross-contamination and a sequencing artifact. For each public chain, a later analysis derived a clonal expansion index from normalized ranks of inferred template counts within each repertoire. In a later analysis, generation probabilities were computed with a VDJ recombination model fitted to out-of-frame rearrangements, and the resulting probabilities were checked against IGoR. Hypergeometric tests were used in a later analysis to score TCR-TCR, TCR-HLA and TCR-CMV co-occurrence, with a repertoire-size bias correction applied to the TCR pairs. To estimate false discovery rates, a later analysis permuted the HLA or CMV assignments 20 times. In a later analysis, co-occurring TCRs were grouped with DBSCAN, and TCRdist sequence similarity was added when clustering was performed within HLA-allele-positive subsets. Repertoires with fewer than 30,000 or more than 120,000 public chains, plus five repertoires with anomalous nucleotide sharing, were excluded from co-occurrence clustering. Not all clones reach the TCRdb copy of this immuneACCESS table, which keeps in-frame sequences only. Checked studies attribute under half of the gap to unresolved V genes and leave the rest unexplained. That table gives V, J and clone size, and the DNA gave D and trimming. This sample has under 200,000 clones in its table, and over 60% of those were observed once. In total, the top ten clones hold around 5.7% of the sample.

General study outcomes and caveats: A few of the identified cytomegalovirus-associated TCR beta chains were confirmed in vitro to be specific for cytomegalovirus antigens. It was suggested by the authors that the approach could potentially be generalized to other disease states and immunological phenotypes. An association between a missense DCLRE1C variant and V-gene and J-gene trimming of TCR beta chains was found in a later genetic analysis and replicated in an independent cohort. According to a later analysis, most CMV-associated TCR beta chains appeared to be HLA-restricted, and the HLA associations seemed to be driven largely by CMV exposure. Presence/absence analyses assumed roughly uniform sequencing depth across donors, an assumption that may not hold. In an earlier analysis of several hundred of the donors, most TCR beta V segments were observed in productive rearrangements about 87% or about 30% of the time, broadly matching IMGT annotations. In a later analysis, TCR association rates were found to vary across HLA loci, with the most associated TCRs seen for DRB1 alleles and the fewest for HLA-C alleles. For the cohort, immune exposure information was limited to CMV serostatus. In a later analysis, HLA-associated TCR beta chains were found to be more clonally expanded and to have lower generation probabilities than equally common non-associated chains. The earlier analysis of about 600 of the donors excluded over 15 rarely observed V segments, including chromosome 9 orphons, because counts were too low. The classifier was reported to diagnose cytomegalovirus status with high specificity and sensitivity in both the original and validation cohorts. According to a later genetic analysis, donors in an Asian-associated ancestry cluster had fewer N-insertions in productive TCRs than the approximately 690-donor mean. A further reported finding was that TCR beta sequences accurately predicted the HLA-A and HLA-B alleles for most subjects in the first cohort. When HLA alleles, especially DR and DQ, strongly co-occurred, TCR associations were difficult to assign to individual alleles. The study gave a list of under 200 TCR beta chains associated with cytomegalovirus. Linkage disequilibrium might explain the correlated functional status among segregating V segments, but an unknown experimental factor could not be ruled out. A group of highly shared sequence variants was considered likely to be a technical artifact of the sequencing pipeline. A later analysis associated about 18,000 TCR beta sequences with specific HLA alleles at a false discovery rate of 0.05. In a later analysis, several top co-occurrence clusters were reported to appear linked to parvovirus B19, influenza, CMV and Epstein-Barr virus. Because some donors lacked HLA typing at each locus, the association tests relied only on the typed subset. Only TCR beta chains were sequenced in this cohort, and the absence of alpha or paired-chain data limited detectable features. Across donors, most TCR sequences were observed very rarely, whereas some public TCRs were present in many individuals.

This TCR came from a man between 40 and 49 years old in good health and CMV-seronegative. Sequenced input: PBMCs.

In nucleotide form, the sequence is TGTGCCAGCAGTCGTGGCGGAGGCACTGAAGCTTTCTTT. Its protein is CASSRGGGTEAFF. The V and J genes are TRBV27 and TRBJ1-1, with the D gene uncertain. CDR1 is given as MNHEY and CDR2 as SMNVEV, both from the germline V gene (reference sequence). The cysteine opens and the phenylalanine closes a CDR3 of 13 amino acids. Of the read, only the CDR3 DNA is kept; its 39 bases are in frame from base 1. Trimming costs V 5 bases and J 4 bases, and their ends lie 11 bases apart.